This T cell receptor (beta chain) is drawn from a study of metastatic and nonmetastatic thyroid tumors. This clone has at least ten counts. Its antigen is unidentified. Study results and caveats: For both blood and tumor, malignant thyroid tumors reportedly showed significantly higher TCR beta diversity than benign nodules did.

Treatment of any kind had been given to no patient before thyroid surgery. This CDR3 region has 12 residues. Looked up from germline, CDR1 is DFQATT and CDR2 is SNEGSKA (reference sequence). V lost 1 base and J 3 bases, leaving 7 bases between the germline ends. TCRdb used MiXCR to call clones anew from the PCR reads. The table shows about 32,000 clones, with roughly 7.1% occurring only once. The source material was blood. This sequence joins TRBV20-1 and TRBJ2-7, with D unresolved. This clonotype was sampled from a female donor with papillary thyroid cancer or a benign thyroid nodule (not recorded which). Some clones in this sample may be carry-over from other donors' samples. The CDR3 reads CSARVLLYEQYF. CDR3 bases: TGCAGTGCTAGAGTCCTACTCTACGAGCAGTACTTC.